Described below is a single T cell receptor beta chain sequence and its context. What it binds is unknown. TCRdb fed the 5' RACE reads into MiXCR, producing one record per CDR3 protein. The data contain some 600,000 distinct CDR3 sequences, around 16% of them seen just once; the ten biggest clones take up roughly 8.2%. The sample is drawn from a study of T-cell memory formation after mild COVID-19. Study-level findings and limits: Largely, contracting CD4+ clones fell within CM and EM, and contracting CD8+ clones within EMRA.

Germline CDR1 MGHRA, CDR2 YSYEKL. The CDR3 length is 16 residues. Trimming took 5 bases from V and 0 from J, leaving 13 bases between them. The genes are TRBV4-1 and TRBJ2-2, with D possibly matching TRBD2 (6 bases). The sequence was collected from an adult woman who had mild COVID-19 (a few samples of this study predate the infection). Cell type and time point are not known. The specimen was PBMCs or a T cell subset sorted from them (not recorded which). CDR3 in amino acids: CASSSPSAANTGELFF. The CDR3 nucleotides read TGCGCCAGCAGCAGTCCTAGCGCCGCGAACACCGGGGAGCTGTTTTTT.